This is a list of T cell receptor beta chains from one sample in a study of T cells expressing NK-cell markers. TCRdb reprocessed the 5' RACE reads and stores each CDR3 protein as one record, lacking DNA. The sample has about 460,000 distinct CDR3 sequences. The sample taken for sequencing was blood T cells: a sorted CD56 or NKG2C T cell subset, CD4+ or CD8+ T cells, or bulk PBMC T cells (not recorded which). The receptors derive from a woman in her fifties or sixties in good health. CDR3s include the opening cysteine and the closing phenylalanine or tryptophan.

v_gene: TRBV30; len: 15; j_gene: TRBJ2-5; CDR3aa: CAWSTGVGFQETQYF
v_gene: TRBV20-1; len: 15; j_gene: TRBJ2-5; CDR3aa: CSVPWAGRGEETQYF
v_gene: TRBV11-2; len: 17; j_gene: TRBJ1-4; CDR3aa: CASSSGSRTATNEKLFF
v_gene: TRBV12-3/TRBV12-4; len: 14; j_gene: TRBJ1-4; CDR3aa: CASTILQGAEKLFF
v_gene: TRBV9; len: 14; j_gene: TRBJ2-1; CDR3aa: CASSVAGVGSEQFF
v_gene: TRBV2; len: 16; j_gene: TRBJ2-3; CDR3aa: CASSQTPGLAGGTQYF
v_gene: TRBV4-2; len: 16; j_gene: TRBJ2-6; CDR3aa: CASSYGESSGANVLTF
v_gene: TRBV5-1; len: 15; j_gene: TRBJ2-1; CDR3aa: CASSLSRGALDEQFF
v_gene: TRBV6-5; len: 15; j_gene: TRBJ2-3; CDR3aa: CASSSTRTGTDTQYF
v_gene: TRBV19; len: 12; j_gene: TRBJ1-2; CDR3aa: CASSTERSGYTF
v_gene: TRBV20-1; len: 16; j_gene: TRBJ1-2; CDR3aa: CSASFRTGGSDYGYTF
v_gene: TRBV15; len: 15; j_gene: TRBJ1-2; CDR3aa: CATSRDRAGSYGYTF
v_gene: TRBV7-2; len: 12; j_gene: TRBJ1-1; CDR3aa: CARPTTGPGTFF
v_gene: TRBV7-2; len: 17; j_gene: TRBJ2-1; CDR3aa: CASSLVAGGASGNEQFF
v_gene: TRBV19; len: 13; j_gene: TRBJ2-5; CDR3aa: CASRDGQGPTQYF
v_gene: TRBV9; len: 15; j_gene: TRBJ2-1; CDR3aa: CASSVELVTYNEQFF
v_gene: TRBV14; len: 15; j_gene: TRBJ2-7; CDR3aa: CASSPSSGRRYEQYF
v_gene: TRBV6-5; len: 12; j_gene: TRBJ2-7; CDR3aa: CASSYTGGEQYF
v_gene: TRBV5-1; len: 15; j_gene: TRBJ1-1; CDR3aa: CASSRVGLPNTEAFF
v_gene: TRBV6-2/TRBV6-3; len: 14; j_gene: TRBJ2-3; CDR3aa: CASGGNWSTDTQYF
v_gene: TRBV9; len: 14; j_gene: TRBJ2-7; CDR3aa: CASSPRSDGYEQYF
v_gene: TRBV28; len: 17; j_gene: TRBJ2-2; CDR3aa: CAISRGLAEILTGELFF
v_gene: TRBV12-5; len: 16; j_gene: TRBJ2-7; CDR3aa: CASGLPRPFVIFEQYF
v_gene: TRBV6-2/TRBV6-3; len: 12; j_gene: TRBJ2-1; CDR3aa: CASGLARNEQFF
v_gene: TRBV7-6; len: 16; j_gene: TRBJ2-1; CDR3aa: CASSLASSSPYNEQFF
v_gene: TRBV7-9; len: 18; j_gene: TRBJ2-2; CDR3aa: CASRNLAGLSANTGELFF
v_gene: TRBV4-1; len: 15; j_gene: TRBJ2-1; CDR3aa: CASSRPEGRYNEQFF
v_gene: TRBV6-6; len: 13; j_gene: TRBJ1-1; CDR3aa: CASSSIAQGRAFF
v_gene: TRBV29-1; len: 14; j_gene: TRBJ2-1; CDR3aa: CSVEAIYSYNEQFF
v_gene: TRBV5-1; len: 15; j_gene: TRBJ1-5; CDR3aa: CASSLTGVLNQPQHF
v_gene: TRBV3-1; len: 15; j_gene: TRBJ2-1; CDR3aa: CASSPSGRSSNEQFF
v_gene: TRBV10-3; len: 15; j_gene: TRBJ1-1; CDR3aa: CAISEKGQLNTEAFF
v_gene: TRBV7-8; len: 14; j_gene: TRBJ2-1; CDR3aa: CASSLGSEGIEQFF
v_gene: TRBV4-1; len: 15; j_gene: TRBJ1-3; CDR3aa: CASSQDDVRGNTIYF
v_gene: TRBV20-1; len: 15; j_gene: TRBJ2-1; CDR3aa: CSARFGGEGRREQFF
v_gene: TRBV21-1; len: 13; j_gene: TRBJ2-3; CDR3aa: CASSEGTTDTQYF
v_gene: TRBV20-1; len: 12; j_gene: TRBJ1-1; CDR3aa: CSAVGQGNEAFF
v_gene: TRBV11-2; len: 14; j_gene: TRBJ1-2; CDR3aa: CASSLLAGSDGYTF
v_gene: TRBV9; len: 15; j_gene: TRBJ2-2; CDR3aa: CASSGSGALTGELFF
v_gene: TRBV13; len: 15; j_gene: TRBJ2-5; CDR3aa: CASSGGTSGRETQYF
v_gene: TRBV12-3/TRBV12-4; len: 14; j_gene: TRBJ1-2; CDR3aa: CATYPDRGGYGYTF
v_gene: TRBV20-1; len: 14; j_gene: TRBJ2-1; CDR3aa: CSARDLRGINEQFF
v_gene: TRBV6-5; len: 16; j_gene: TRBJ1-4; CDR3aa: CASSRTGTGVNEKLFF
v_gene: TRBV29-1; len: 14; j_gene: TRBJ1-1; CDR3aa: CSVEMTGTGTEAFF
v_gene: TRBV4-1; len: 12; j_gene: TRBJ1-4; CDR3aa: CASSRGEGGVFF
v_gene: TRBV12-3/TRBV12-4; len: 12; j_gene: TRBJ1-5; CDR3aa: CASLTQGQPQHF
v_gene: TRBV6-4; len: 13; j_gene: TRBJ2-1; CDR3aa: CASGRDRVSEQFF
v_gene: TRBV28; len: 13; j_gene: TRBJ2-7; CDR3aa: CASSFWQFYEQYF
v_gene: TRBV7-2; len: 17; j_gene: TRBJ2-3; CDR3aa: CASSSRGLAGITDTQYF
v_gene: TRBV15; len: 15; j_gene: TRBJ1-5; CDR3aa: CATSSVQGSGQPQHF
v_gene: TRBV12-3/TRBV12-4; len: 12; j_gene: TRBJ2-4; CDR3aa: CASRPGTGIQYF
v_gene: TRBV11-1; len: 14; j_gene: TRBJ1-1; CDR3aa: CASSFPRQNTEAFF
v_gene: TRBV29-1; len: 13; j_gene: TRBJ1-3; CDR3aa: CSAYQATGNTIYF
v_gene: TRBV6-1; len: 18; j_gene: TRBJ2-1; CDR3aa: CASSEIYSGTSTRSIQFF
v_gene: TRBV12-3/TRBV12-4; len: 14; j_gene: TRBJ1-1; CDR3aa: CASRESRGRTEAFF
v_gene: TRBV20-1; len: 15; j_gene: TRBJ1-2; CDR3aa: CSARSGTQVYYGYTF
v_gene: TRBV3-1; len: 15; j_gene: TRBJ2-2; CDR3aa: CASSHLGRNTGELFF